Sequencing of this T cell receptor beta chain was carried out in a study of glioma-infiltrating T cells after dendritic cell vaccination. There are 14 residues in the CDR3. CDR1 is LGHNA and CDR2 is YSLEER in the germline V gene. The V end was cut by 1 base, the J end by 7 bases, with 10 bases between. Regarding time point: after dendritic cell vaccination, including at tumor progression/relapse. TCRdb's copy holds only in-frame clones and misses some; the assay was immunoSEQ multiplex PCR. This sample yields roughly 56,000 clones, of which over 75% are seen a single time; about 9% belongs to the top ten.

The specimen was blood, collected after dendritic cell vaccination. The chain is built from TRBV4-3 and TRBJ1-4; D is uncertain. This sequence originates from a human donor with glioblastoma. Here the CDR3 DNA reads TGCGCCAGCAGCCAAGGTGTAGCATCTGAAAAACTGTTTTTT. This sequence encodes CASSQGVASEKLFF.